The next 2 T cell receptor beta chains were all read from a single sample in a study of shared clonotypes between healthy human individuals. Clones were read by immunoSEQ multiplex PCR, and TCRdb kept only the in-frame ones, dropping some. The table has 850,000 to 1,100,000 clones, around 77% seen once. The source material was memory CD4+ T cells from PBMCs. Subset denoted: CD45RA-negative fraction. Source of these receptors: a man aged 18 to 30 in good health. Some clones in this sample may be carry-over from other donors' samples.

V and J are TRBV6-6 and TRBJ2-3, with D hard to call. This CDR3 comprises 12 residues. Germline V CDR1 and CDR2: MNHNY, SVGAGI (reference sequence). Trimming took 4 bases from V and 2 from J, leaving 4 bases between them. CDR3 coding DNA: TGTGCCAGCAGTTTATACACAGATACGCAGTATTTT. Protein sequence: CASSLYTDTQYF.

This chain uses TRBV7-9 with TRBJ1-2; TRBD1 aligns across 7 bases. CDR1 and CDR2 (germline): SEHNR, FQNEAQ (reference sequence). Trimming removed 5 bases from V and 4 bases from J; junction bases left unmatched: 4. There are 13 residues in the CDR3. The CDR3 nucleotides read TGTGCCAGCAGCGGCCGGGACAGCTATGGCTACACCTTC. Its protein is CASSGRDSYGYTF.